This TCR beta chain originates from a study of blood T cell repertoires in COVID-19. Whole-study context: COVID-19 samples collected from the United States, Italy and Spain covered acute and convalescent phases. PBMCs, B-cell-depleted T cells, or T cells provided the cDNA or gDNA that made up the material.

Per the authors' pipeline: Amplification of reference gene primers was used by the study to estimate nucleated cell counts. Method: immunoSEQ multiplex PCR; TCRdb's copy keeps in-frame clones and lacks some. Clonal size and the V and J genes are those of that table, whereas D and trimming came from the DNA. The sample records roughly 350,000 clones, more than 75% being singletons. This clone was seen a handful of times. The source material was peripheral blood. This TCR was sampled from a woman in her late teens or twenties who had recovered from COVID-19.

The CDR3 coding sequence is TGTGCCAGTACTCCAATAGCGGGAGAGGCCGGGGAGCTGTTTTTT. Translated: CASTPIAGEAGELFF. The chain uses TRBV19 and TRBJ2-2; 9 nucleotides match TRBD2. In germline, CDR1 is LNHDA, CDR2 SQIVND (reference sequence). The V gene end was trimmed by 7 bases and the J gene end by 6 bases; junction bases not matched to a gene: 9. This CDR3 is built from 15 residues.